The next 7 T cell receptor beta chains were all read from a single sample in a study of T cells in Graves' hyperthyroidism and ophthalmopathy. Researchers amplified the TCR beta CDR3 regions from RNA transcripts. A set of HTBI primers served as the primers for a first-round RT-PCR of the TCR CDR3. TCRdb called the multiplex PCR reads again in MiXCR, with one record for every CDR3 protein. The repertoire has roughly 600,000 distinct CDR3 sequences, around 15% of them found once; the top ten carry around 13%. Material: blood. The source is a woman in her forties or fifties with Graves' ophthalmopathy.

This clonotype was seen many times. The genes are TRBV5-8 and TRBJ2-7; TRBD1 or TRBD2 may be the D gene (5 bases each). CDR3 length equals 15 residues. V lost 4 bases, J lost 3 bases, and 17 bases lay in between. The germline V gene has CDR1 SGHTS and CDR2 YDEGEE. The DNA of the CDR3 is TGTGCCAGCAGCCCGGGGCCACTAGACAGCTACGAGCAGTACTTC. It encodes CASSPGPLDSYEQYF.

This clonotype was seen ten or more times. V is TRBV6-2 or TRBV6-3 and J is TRBJ1-1; possible D gene TRBD1, 6 bases. CDR1 is MNHEY and CDR2 is SVGEGT in the germline V gene. The CDR3 runs to 15 residues. Between the trimmed V and J ends, which lost 0 bases and 4 bases, there was a span of 12 bases. CDR3 in DNA: TGTGCCAGCAGTTACTCCAGGGGTGGGTTCACTGAAGCTTTCTTT. This gives the protein CASSYSRGGFTEAFF.

This clonotype was seen more than once but under ten times. The CDR3 region is CSASGDSPGYTF. The CDR3 DNA is TGCAGTGCTAGCGGGGACAGCCCTGGCTACACCTTC. This chain uses TRBV20-1 with TRBJ1-2, with 7 bases identical to TRBD1. The V segment lost 3 bases and the J segment 7 bases; nucleotides outside the gene matches: 5. The CDR3 totals 12 residues. Germline lookup yields CDR1 DFQATT and CDR2 SNEGSKA (reference sequence).

This clonotype was seen many times. The genes are TRBV28 and TRBJ1-1; TRBD1 is a possible D gene (5 bases). This CDR3 comprises 12 residues. V lost 3 bases and J lost 7, with 9 bases in between. The germline V gene encodes CDR1 MDHEN and CDR2 SYDVKM. DNA for the CDR3: TGTGCCAGCAGTTTTCTGGGGGGTGAAGCTTTCTTT. Encoded protein: CASSFLGGEAFF.

This clonotype showed up many times. The CDR3 DNA is TGTGCCAGCAGTCGAACCACGAACACTGAAGCTTTCTTT. Amino acids: CASSRTTNTEAFF. This sequence joins TRBV12-3 or TRBV12-4 and TRBJ1-1; D not certain. V gave up 5 bases and J gave up 1 base, with 8 bases separating them. CDR3 length: 13 amino acids.

This clonotype was found many times. The genes are TRBV5-1 and TRBJ2-5; D remains unclear. This CDR3 has 13 amino acids. V lost 3 bases, J lost 5 bases, and 11 bases lay in between. The V gene's germline CDR1 is SGHRS and CDR2 YFSETQ. The CDR3 DNA is TGCGCCAGCAGCTCTTCACCGGCGGAGACCCAGTACTTC. This gives the protein CASSSSPAETQYF.

The J gene is TRBJ2-2, the V gene TRBV28; 7 nucleotides align to TRBD1. Germline loops: CDR1 MDHEN, CDR2 SYDVKM. V lost 5 bases to trimming and J lost 2 bases; unmatched junction nucleotides: 8. The CDR3 has 16 amino acids. The CDR3 coding sequence is TGTGCCAGCAGTCAACCCACAGGGGCTAACACCGGGGAGCTGTTTTTT. Translation: CASSQPTGANTGELFF.